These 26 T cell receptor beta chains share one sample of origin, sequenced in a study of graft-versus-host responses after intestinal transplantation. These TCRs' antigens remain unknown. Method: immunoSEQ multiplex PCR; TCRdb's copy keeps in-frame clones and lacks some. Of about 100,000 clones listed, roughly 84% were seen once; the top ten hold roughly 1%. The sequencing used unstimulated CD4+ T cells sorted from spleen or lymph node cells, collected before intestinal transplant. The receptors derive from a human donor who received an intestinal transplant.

CDR3 coding DNA: TGTGCCAGCAGGAGGCCCGACTTGGTCAATGAGCAGTTCTTC. It codes for CASRRPDLVNEQFF. The chain carries TRBV6-1 and TRBJ2-1; D call uncertain. Trimming took off 6 bases at V and 6 bases at J, with 15 bases between the two ends. CDR1 is MNHNS, CDR2 SASEGT, per germline. This CDR3 is built from 14 residues.

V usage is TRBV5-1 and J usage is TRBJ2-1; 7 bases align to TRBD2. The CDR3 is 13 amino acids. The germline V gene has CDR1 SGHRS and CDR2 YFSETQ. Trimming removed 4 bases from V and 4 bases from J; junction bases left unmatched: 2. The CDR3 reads CASSVSGYNEQFF. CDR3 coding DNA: TGCGCCAGCAGCGTTAGCGGGTACAATGAGCAGTTCTTC.

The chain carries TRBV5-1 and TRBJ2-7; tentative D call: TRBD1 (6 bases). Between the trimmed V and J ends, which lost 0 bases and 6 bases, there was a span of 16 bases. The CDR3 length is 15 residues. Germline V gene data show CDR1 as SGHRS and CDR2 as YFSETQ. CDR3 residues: CASSLDRTDSGEQYF. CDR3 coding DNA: TGCGCCAGCAGCTTGGACCGGACAGATTCGGGCGAGCAGTACTTC.

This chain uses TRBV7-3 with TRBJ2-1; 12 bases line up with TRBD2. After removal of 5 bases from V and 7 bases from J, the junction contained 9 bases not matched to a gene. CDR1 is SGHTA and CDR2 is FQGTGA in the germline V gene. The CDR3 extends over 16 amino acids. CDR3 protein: CASSITGTSGLNEQFF. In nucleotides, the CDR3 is TGTGCCAGCAGCATCACCGGGACTAGCGGGCTGAATGAGCAGTTCTTC.

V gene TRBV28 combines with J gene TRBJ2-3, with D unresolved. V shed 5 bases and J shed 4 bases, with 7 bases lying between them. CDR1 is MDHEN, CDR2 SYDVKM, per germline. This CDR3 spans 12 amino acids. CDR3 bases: TGTGCCAGCAGTCCCACAGCAGATACGCAGTATTTT. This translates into CASSPTADTQYF. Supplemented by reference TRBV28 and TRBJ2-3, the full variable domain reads DVKVTQSSRYLVKRTGEKVFLECVQDMDHENMFWYRQDPGLGLRLIYFSYDVKMKEKGDIPEGYSVSREKKERFSLILESASTNQTSMYLCASSPTADTQYFGPGTRLTVL.

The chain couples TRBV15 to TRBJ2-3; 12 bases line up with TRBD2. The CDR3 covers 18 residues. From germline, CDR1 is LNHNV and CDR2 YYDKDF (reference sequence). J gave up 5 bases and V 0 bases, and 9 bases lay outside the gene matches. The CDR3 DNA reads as TGTGCCACCAGCAGAGACCTCCCTAGCGGGGGGGCCCTAGATACGCAGTATTTT. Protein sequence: CATSRDLPSGGALDTQYF.

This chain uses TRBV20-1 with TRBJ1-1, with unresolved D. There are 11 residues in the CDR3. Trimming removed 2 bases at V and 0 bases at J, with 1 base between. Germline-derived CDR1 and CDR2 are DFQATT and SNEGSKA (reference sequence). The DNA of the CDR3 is TGCAGTGCTAGACTGAACACTGAAGCTTTCTTT. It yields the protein CSARLNTEAFF.

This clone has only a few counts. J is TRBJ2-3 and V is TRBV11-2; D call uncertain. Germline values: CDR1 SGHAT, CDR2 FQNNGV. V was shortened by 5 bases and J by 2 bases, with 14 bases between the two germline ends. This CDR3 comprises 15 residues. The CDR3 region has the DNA TGTGCCAGCAGCAACAGACTTCCTCACACAGATACGCAGTATTTT. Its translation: CASSNRLPHTDTQYF.

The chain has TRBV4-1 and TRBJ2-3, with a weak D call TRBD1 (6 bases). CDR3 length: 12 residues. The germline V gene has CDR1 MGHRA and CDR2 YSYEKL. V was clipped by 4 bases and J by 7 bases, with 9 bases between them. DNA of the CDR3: TGCGCCAGCAGCCCCACAGGGCATACGCAGTATTTT. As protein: CASSPTGHTQYF.

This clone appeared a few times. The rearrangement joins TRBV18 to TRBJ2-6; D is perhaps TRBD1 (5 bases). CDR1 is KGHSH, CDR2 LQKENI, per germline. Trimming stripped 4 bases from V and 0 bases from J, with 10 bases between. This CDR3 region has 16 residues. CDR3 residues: CASSLGQASGANVLTF. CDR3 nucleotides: TGTGCCAGCTCACTCGGACAAGCCTCTGGGGCCAACGTCCTGACTTTC. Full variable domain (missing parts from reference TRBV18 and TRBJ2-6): NAGVMQNPRHLVRRRGQEARLRCSPMKGHSHVYWYRQLPEEGLKFMVYLQKENIIDESGMPKERFSAEFPKEGPSILRIQQVVRGDSAAYFCASSLGQASGANVLTFGAGSRLTVL.

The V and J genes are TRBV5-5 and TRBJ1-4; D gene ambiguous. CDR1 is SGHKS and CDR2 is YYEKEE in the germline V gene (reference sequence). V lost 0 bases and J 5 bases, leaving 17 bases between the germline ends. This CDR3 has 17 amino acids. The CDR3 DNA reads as TGTGCCAGCAGCTTGGCCGAGAGGGCGAGATGGAATGAAAAACTGTTTTTT. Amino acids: CASSLAERARWNEKLFF.

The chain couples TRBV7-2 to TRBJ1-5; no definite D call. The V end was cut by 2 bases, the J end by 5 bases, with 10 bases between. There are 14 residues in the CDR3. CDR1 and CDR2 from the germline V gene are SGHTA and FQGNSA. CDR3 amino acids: CASSLRAGDQPQHF. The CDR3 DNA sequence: TGTGCCAGCAGCTTACGTGCCGGAGATCAGCCCCAGCATTTT.

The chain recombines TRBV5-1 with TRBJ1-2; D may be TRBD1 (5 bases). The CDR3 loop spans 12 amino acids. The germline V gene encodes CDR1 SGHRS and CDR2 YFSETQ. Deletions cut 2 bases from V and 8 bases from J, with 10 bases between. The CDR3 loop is CASSFRGLGYTF. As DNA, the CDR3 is TGCGCCAGCAGCTTTAGGGGTTTAGGCTACACCTTC.

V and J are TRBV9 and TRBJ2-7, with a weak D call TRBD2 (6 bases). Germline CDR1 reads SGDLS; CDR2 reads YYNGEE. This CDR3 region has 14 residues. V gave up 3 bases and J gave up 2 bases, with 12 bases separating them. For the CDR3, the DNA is TGTGCCAGCAGCGCCCGGGACTTCACCTACGAGCAGTACTTC. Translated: CASSARDFTYEQYF.

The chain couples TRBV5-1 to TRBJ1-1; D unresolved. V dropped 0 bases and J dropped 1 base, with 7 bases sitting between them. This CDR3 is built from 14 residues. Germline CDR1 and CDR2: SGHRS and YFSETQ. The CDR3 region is CASSLDRGNTEAFF. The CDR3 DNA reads TGCGCCAGCAGCTTGGACAGAGGGAACACTGAAGCTTTCTTT.

For the CDR3, the DNA is TGTGCCAGCAGTACCCCGGGACTAGCGGGAGTTTACAATGAGCAGTTCTTC. It translates to CASSTPGLAGVYNEQFF. The V call is TRBV28, the J call TRBJ2-1; 14 bases fit TRBD2. There are 17 residues in the CDR3. J was trimmed by 4 bases and V by 5 bases; bases with no gene match: 7. Per the germline V gene, CDR1 is MDHEN and CDR2 is SYDVKM.

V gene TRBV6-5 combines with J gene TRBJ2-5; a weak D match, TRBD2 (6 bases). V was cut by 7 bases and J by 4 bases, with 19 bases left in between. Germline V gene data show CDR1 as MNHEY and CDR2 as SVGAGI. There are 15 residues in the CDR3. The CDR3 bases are TGTGCCAGCAAAGACTTTGGGGGGTTAGGAGAGACCCAGTACTTC. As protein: CASKDFGGLGETQYF.

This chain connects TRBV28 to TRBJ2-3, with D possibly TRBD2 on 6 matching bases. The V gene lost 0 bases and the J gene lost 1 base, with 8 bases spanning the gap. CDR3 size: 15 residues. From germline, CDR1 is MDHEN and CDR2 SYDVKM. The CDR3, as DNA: TGTGCCAGCAGTTTATGGGCTAGCGGCACAGATACGCAGTATTTT. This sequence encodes CASSLWASGTDTQYF.

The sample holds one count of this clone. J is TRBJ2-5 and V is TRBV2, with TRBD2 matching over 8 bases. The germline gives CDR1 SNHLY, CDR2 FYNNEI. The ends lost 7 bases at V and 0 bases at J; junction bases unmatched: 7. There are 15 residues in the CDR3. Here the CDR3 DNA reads TGTGCCAGCACGGGGGGGGCTGCGGACCAAGAGACCCAGTACTTC. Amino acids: CASTGGAADQETQYF.

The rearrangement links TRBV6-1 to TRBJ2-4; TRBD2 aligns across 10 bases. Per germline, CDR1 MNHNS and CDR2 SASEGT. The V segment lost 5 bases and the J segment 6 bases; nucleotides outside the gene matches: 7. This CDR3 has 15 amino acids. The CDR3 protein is CASSLSSGSRNIQYF. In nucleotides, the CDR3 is TGTGCCAGCAGTTTGTCTAGCGGGAGTAGAAACATTCAGTACTTC.

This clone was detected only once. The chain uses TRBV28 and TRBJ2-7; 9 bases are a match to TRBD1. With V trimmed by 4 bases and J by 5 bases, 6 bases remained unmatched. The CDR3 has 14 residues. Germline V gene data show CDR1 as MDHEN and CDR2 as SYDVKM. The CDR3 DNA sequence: TGTGCCAGCAGTTCGGACAGGGGCGTCGACGAGCAGTACTTC. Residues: CASSSDRGVDEQYF.

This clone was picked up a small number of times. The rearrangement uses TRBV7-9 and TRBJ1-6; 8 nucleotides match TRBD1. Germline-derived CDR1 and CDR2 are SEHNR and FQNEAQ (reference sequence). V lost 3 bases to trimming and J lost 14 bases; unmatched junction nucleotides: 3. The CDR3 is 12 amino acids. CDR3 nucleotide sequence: TGTGCCAGCAGCTTGTTGGGACAGGCCCTCCACTTT. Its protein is CASSLLGQALHF. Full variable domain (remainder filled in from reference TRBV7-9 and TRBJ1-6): DTGVSQNPRHKITKRGQNVTFRCDPISEHNRLYWYRQTLGQGPEFLTYFQNEAQLEKSRLLSDRFSAERPKGSFSTLEIQRTEQGDSAMYLCASSLLGQALHFGNGTRLTVT.

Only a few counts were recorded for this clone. CDR3 sequence: CAWSAVAKNIQYF. The CDR3 region has the DNA TGTGCCTGGAGTGCGGTAGCCAAAAACATTCAGTACTTC. The V call is TRBV30, the J call TRBJ2-4; D is undetermined. V was pared by 1 base and J by 0 bases, with 4 bases between. Per the germline V gene, CDR1 is GTSNPN and CDR2 is SVGIG (reference sequence). This CDR3 spans 13 amino acids.

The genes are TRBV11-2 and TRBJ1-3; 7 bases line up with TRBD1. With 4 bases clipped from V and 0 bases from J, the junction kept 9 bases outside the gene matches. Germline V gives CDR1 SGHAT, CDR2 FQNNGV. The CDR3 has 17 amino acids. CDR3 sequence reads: CASSSPTGRSSGNTIYF. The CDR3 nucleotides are TGTGCCAGCAGCTCCCCGACAGGGAGAAGCTCTGGAAACACCATATATTTT. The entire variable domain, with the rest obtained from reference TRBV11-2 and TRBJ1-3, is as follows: EAGVAQSPRYKIIEKRQSVAFWCNPISGHATLYWYQQILGQGPKLLIQFQNNGVVDDSQLPKDRFSAERLKGVDSTLKIQPAKLEDSAVYLCASSSPTGRSSGNTIYFGEGSWLTVV.

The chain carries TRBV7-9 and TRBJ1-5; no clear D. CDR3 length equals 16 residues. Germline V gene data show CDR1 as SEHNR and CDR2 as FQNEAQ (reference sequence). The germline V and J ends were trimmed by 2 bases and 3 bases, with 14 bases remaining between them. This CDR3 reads CASSLSSGAINQPQHF. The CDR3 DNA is TGTGCCAGCAGCTTATCGTCCGGAGCGATCAATCAGCCCCAGCATTTT.

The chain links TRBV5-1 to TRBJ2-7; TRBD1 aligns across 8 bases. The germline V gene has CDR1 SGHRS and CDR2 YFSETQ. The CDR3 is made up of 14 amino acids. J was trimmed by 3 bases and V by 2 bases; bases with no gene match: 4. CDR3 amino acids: CASSFGQGFYEQYF. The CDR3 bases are TGCGCCAGCAGCTTCGGACAGGGCTTCTACGAGCAGTACTTC. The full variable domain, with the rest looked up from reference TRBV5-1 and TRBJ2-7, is KAGVTQTPRYLIKTRGQQVTLSCSPISGHRSVSWYQQTPGQGLQFLFEYFSETQRNKGNFPGRFSGRQFSNSRSEMNVSTLELGDSALYLCASSFGQGFYEQYFGPGTRLTVT.